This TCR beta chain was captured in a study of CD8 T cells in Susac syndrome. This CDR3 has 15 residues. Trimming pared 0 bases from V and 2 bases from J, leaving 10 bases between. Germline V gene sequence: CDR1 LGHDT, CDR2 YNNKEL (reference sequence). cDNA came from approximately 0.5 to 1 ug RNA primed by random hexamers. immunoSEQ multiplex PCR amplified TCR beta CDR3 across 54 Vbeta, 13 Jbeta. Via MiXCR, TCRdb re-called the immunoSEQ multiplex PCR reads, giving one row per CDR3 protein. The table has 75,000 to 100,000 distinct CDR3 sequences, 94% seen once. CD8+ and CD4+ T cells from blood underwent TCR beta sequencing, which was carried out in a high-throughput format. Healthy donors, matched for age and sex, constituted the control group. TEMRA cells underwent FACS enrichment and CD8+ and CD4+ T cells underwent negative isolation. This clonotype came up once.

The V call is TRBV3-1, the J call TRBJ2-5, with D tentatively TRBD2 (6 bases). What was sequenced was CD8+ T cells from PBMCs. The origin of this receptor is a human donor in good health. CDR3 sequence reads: CASSQEWAGQETQYF. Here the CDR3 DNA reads TGTGCCAGCAGCCAAGAATGGGCGGGGCAAGAGACCCAGTACTTC.